This TCR beta chain was recovered during a study of blood T cell repertoires in COVID-19. Overall study context: Donors in the United States, Italy and Spain gave samples during acute or convalescent COVID-19. Sources were T cells, B-cell-depleted T cells, or PBMCs; the material itself was cDNA or gDNA.

As processed by the authors: Counts of nucleated cells, estimated from reference gene primer amplification, were obtained. The assay was immunoSEQ multiplex PCR, and TCRdb's table has in-frame clones only and misses some. The V and J calls and clone size were taken over from that table, and D and trimming were inferred from the DNA. The sample contains roughly 100,000 clones, roughly 80% of which appear only once. This CDR3 is built from 13 residues. Trimming removed 6 bases from V and 8 bases from J, with 16 bases in between. Germline V gene data show CDR1 as LGHNA and CDR2 as YNFKEQ. The sequence was collected from a man aged 60 to 69 with active or convalescent COVID-19. The V call is TRBV4-2, the J call TRBJ1-2, with TRBD1 as a possible D gene (6 bases). Sequences were obtained from peripheral blood. CDR3 in amino acids: CASSINRVGGYTF. Written as DNA, the CDR3 is TGTGCCAGCAGTATAAACAGGGTGGGGGGCTACACCTTC.